This T cell receptor (beta chain) is drawn from a study of blood T cells in healthy people across ages. A second about 7 to 12 cycle PCR used barcoded and J-beta primers. Tagging of each cDNA molecule was performed by a template-switch adaptor with 12 random nucleotides. TCRdb independently ran MiXCR on the 5' RACE reads; one entry per CDR3 protein. Among 600,000 or so distinct CDR3 sequences listed, under 30% were seen once. V shed 6 bases and J shed 0 bases, with 9 bases lying between them. Germline CDR1 MNHNS, CDR2 SASEGT. The CDR3 sequence is 13 residues long. This clonotype has a count of ten or more.

The clonotype was recovered from a woman of 80 years or more in good health. Material for sequencing was blood. The genes are TRBV6-1 and TRBJ2-7, with D perhaps assigned TRBD1 or TRBD2 (6 bases each). This chain's CDR3 is CASRRGASYEQYF. For the CDR3, the DNA is TGTGCCAGCAGGAGGGGGGCCTCCTACGAGCAGTACTTC.